This is a list of T cell receptor beta chains from one sample in a study of vaccination and CD4 T cells after COVID-19. TCRdb reanalysed the PCR reads using MiXCR and keeps one entry per CDR3 protein. The table has over 7,500 distinct CDR3 sequences, 31% seen once. No antigens are known for them. Sequencing used CD4+ T cells from blood, cultured in vitro. All receptors derive from a human donor in good health. CDR3s leave out the opening cysteine and the closing phenylalanine or tryptophan. Some rows have no size entry. The others give once, few or many, or a class for an expanded clone.

.,TRBV19,ASSIVEGASSNYGYT
.,TRBV7-3,ASSHDSNSPLH
.,TRBV6-5,ASSYSNGAPYNEQF
few,TRBV9,ASSKTGTNSPLH
medium-sized,TRBV28,ASRSTGTHYGYT
few,TRBV20-1,SAGGLGNTEAF
.,TRBV19,ASSMGLGNQPQH
few,TRBV19,ASSMGGTPNSPLH
.,TRBV6-4,ASSDSAGGPTDTQY
.,TRBV4-1,ASSQVSHESEAF
.,TRBV20-1,SANSGYNEQF
.,TRBV4-2,ASSQAFAGGPPNQPQH
few,TRBV25-1,ASKYRENTEAF
.,TRBV7-9,ASSWGGAGANVLT
few,TRBV2,ASSVFISNQPQH
few,TRBV27,ASSPGQGNQPQH
.,TRBV5-5,ASSFGPTNAYEQY
.,TRBV29-1,SVVTRQENTEAF
few,TRBV20-1,SARVPGLDGYT
.,TRBV24-1,ATSDNSGVYGYT
.,TRBV13,ASSLRRAEAF
.,TRBV5-6,ASSAGPYGYT
.,TRBV6-5,ASSSPGAGNYGYT
few,TRBV6-1,AGRRLGSEAQY
.,TRBV27,ASRRQGRDTGELF
.,TRBV19,ASSTAPDEQF
hyperexpanded,TRBV20-1,SARRRSRPPPSNTEAF
few,TRBV20-1,SAPSSQSDTQY
.,TRBV12-3/TRBV12-4,ASSLGAGGVETQY
once,TRBV5-1,ASSREEAGGNEQY
.,TRBV6-1,ASIGSGGTEGGYGYT
.,TRBV7-9,ASSLQTNTEAF
.,TRBV5-1,ASSLGQGSIETQY
once,TRBV6-1,ASSLTTGTNEKLF
few,TRBV2,ASTEGWTGAYGYT
.,TRBV19,AAKTLLGDYGYT
.,TRBV19,ASTPRTVVGYGYT
few,TRBV5-1,ASSPELNTEAF
.,TRBV6-4,ASSDSSYNEQF
.,TRBV27,ASTPQGRNTEAF
.,TRBV5-1,ASSLDGRANTGELF
.,TRBV20-1,SAPKTARRAYGYT
few,TRBV19,ASSPGQSTGELF
.,TRBV5-4,ASSPGGGKDQPQH
.,TRBV7-9,ASSLQGDTEAF
.,TRBV20-1,SAPGQTYEQY
few,TRBV2,ASRDLTNYGYT
few,TRBV19,ASSPQGNTEAF
few,TRBV20-1,SAMGTGVNSPLH
.,TRBV5-1,ASSTHRGNTEAF
few,TRBV6-5,ASSSRDGSTDTQY
.,TRBV2,ASTRGENTEAF
.,TRBV4-2,ASSQLVTGVSNTIY
.,TRBV4-2,ASSHSRTGLSDSPLH